This entry concerns a single T cell receptor beta chain. Antigen: not known. The data derive from a study of radiation and T cells in renal cell carcinoma. Study background: Nephrectomy followed 15 Gy stereotactic body radiation by 4 weeks.

Trimming cost V 2 bases and J 3 bases; bases outside gene matches: 7. From germline, CDR1 is GTSNPN and CDR2 SVGIG (reference sequence). This CDR3 has 15 amino acids. Libraries were prepared by immunoSEQ multiplex PCR; TCRdb keeps only in-frame clonotypes and omits some of them. The data contain some 150,000 clones, over 65% of them singletons. Study-wide results and caveats: From baseline, blood top tumor clonotypes peaked at 2 weeks post-radiation.

Stated time point: baseline pretreatment blood. Regarding treatment: 15 Gy SBRT to primary tumor, nephrectomy 4 weeks later. After SBRT, blood was collected at 2 and 4 weeks, plus baseline. The patient's renal cell carcinoma had clear cell pathology. The sequence derives from a woman aged 45-65 years with renal cell carcinoma. The sample was blood, taken from a patient whose treatment included radiotherapy and nephrectomy. This rearrangement joins TRBV30 to TRBJ1-3; 7 bases are a match to TRBD1. CDR3 coding DNA: TGTGCCTGGAGTCAGGAGGGGGCACGTGGAAACACCATATATTTT. Protein product: CAWSQEGARGNTIYF.